The rows below give T cell receptor beta chains drawn from one sample of a study of RUNX1 and TCR beta rearrangement in T-cell leukemia. TCRdb passed the PCR reads through MiXCR, listing each CDR3 protein once. The sample lists about 230 distinct CDR3 sequences, about 35% seen once, with around 86% in the top ten. Sequenced material: blood. The receptors stem from a male donor with T-cell acute lymphoblastic leukemia. Both conserved end residues are part of each CDR3. Fields, in order: D gene, clone size, V gene, J gene, CDR3 protein, CDR3 DNA. A D gene is named only where the DNA matches it firmly. Clone size is given for some rows only: seen once, a few or many times, or a class if the clone is expanded.

>TRBD1|few|TRBV14|TRBJ2-6
CASSQELVTGGSGANVLTF
TGTGCCAGCAGCCAAGAACTCGTGACAGGGGGCTCTGGGGCCAACGTCCTGACTTTC
>NA|large|TRBV20-1|TRBJ1-2
CSARGGGSGYGYTF
TGCAGTGCTAGAGGGGGGGGATCCGGCTATGGCTACACCTTC
>NA|medium-sized|TRBV10-3|TRBJ1-3
CAISETWENTIYF
TGTGCCATCAGTGAGACATGGGAAAACACCATATATTTT
>NA|large|TRBV5-6|TRBJ1-1
CASSWVGEEAFF
TGTGCCAGCAGCTGGGTGGGGGAAGAAGCTTTCTTT
>NA|NA|TRBV2|TRBJ1-1
CASSEALGAFF
TGTGCCAGCAGTGAAGCGCTGGGGGCTTTCTTT
>TRBD2|medium-sized|TRBV19|TRBJ2-1
CASSIDWPGGARNEQFF
TGTGCCAGTAGTATAGATTGGCCGGGGGGGGCGCGTAATGAGCAGTTCTTC
>NA|few|TRBV7-9|TRBJ2-1
CASSSLDYYNEQFF
TGTGCCAGCAGCTCCCTAGACTACTACAATGAGCAGTTCTTC
>TRBD1|NA|TRBV5-1|TRBJ1-5
CASSLDGTDYSNQPQHF
TGCGCCAGCAGCTTGGACGGGACAGATTATAGCAATCAGCCCCAGCATTTT
>NA|few|TRBV11-2|TRBJ1-4
CASSRGLATNEKLFF
TGTGCCAGCAGCAGAGGGCTTGCAACTAATGAAAAACTGTTTTTT
>TRBD1|NA|TRBV10-3|TRBJ1-1
CAISAGTGTPEAFF
TGTGCCATCAGTGCCGGGACAGGGACCCCAGAAGCTTTCTTT
>NA|large|TRBV11-2|TRBJ2-7
CASSGPIGEQYF
TGTGCCAGCAGCGGGCCTATCGGCGAGCAGTACTTC
>NA|hyperexpanded|TRBV4-2|TRBJ2-7
CASSQDYRQGRPYEQYF
TGTGCCAGCAGCCAAGATTATAGGCAGGGGCGTCCCTACGAGCAGTACTTC
>NA|few|TRBV10-3|TRBJ1-5
CASGLNQPQHF
TGTGCCTCGGGACTGAATCAGCCCCAGCATTTT
>TRBD2|NA|TRBV15|TRBJ2-1
CATSSIYTSGQGGEQFF
TGTGCCACCAGCAGTATTTATACTAGCGGTCAAGGTGGTGAGCAGTTCTTC
>TRBD1|NA|TRBV7-8|TRBJ2-7
CASSLQGQGAYEQYF
TGTGCCAGCTCGCTCCAGGGACAGGGGGCTTACGAGCAGTACTTC
>NA|NA|TRBV19|TRBJ1-3
CASSLRGSSGNTIYF
TGTGCCAGTAGTCTTAGGGGGAGCTCTGGAAACACCATATATTTT
>TRBD1|NA|TRBV18|TRBJ1-5
CASSPPRTGEGNQPQHF
TGTGCCAGCTCACCACCGAGGACAGGGGAGGGCAATCAGCCCCAGCATTTT
>NA|NA|TRBV6-1|TRBJ2-7
CASSVAGSYEQYF
TGTGCCAGCAGTGTCGCTGGTTCCTACGAGCAGTACTTC
>NA|large|TRBV20-1|TRBJ2-1
CSARDKLIDRGERYNEQFF
TGCAGTGCTAGAGATAAGTTGATCGATCGCGGGGAGCGATACAATGAGCAGTTCTTC
>TRBD2|NA|TRBV7-9|TRBJ2-5
CASKKTSMSPQYF
TGTGCCAGCAAGAAGACTAGCATGAGCCCCCAGTACTTC
>NA|NA|TRBV20-1|TRBJ2-7
CSARALEQNYEQYF
TGCAGTGCTAGGGCGTTGGAACAGAACTACGAGCAGTACTTC
>NA|hyperexpanded|TRBV20-1|TRBJ1-1
CSAPDRMGDTEAFF
TGCAGTGCCCCGGACAGAATGGGCGACACTGAAGCTTTCTTT
>NA|large|TRBV5-6|TRBJ1-1
CASRQDADTEAFF
TGTGCCAGCCGCCAGGACGCGGACACTGAAGCTTTCTTT